This is a list of T cell receptor beta chains from one sample in a study of cytotoxic CD8 clonotypes in ibrutinib-treated CLL. Data came from immunoSEQ multiplex PCR; TCRdb stores just in-frame clones and leaves some out. The table has about 160,000 clones, approximately 80% seen once. The specimen comprised PBMCs, sampled after 24 months of ibrutinib treatment. The receptors were gathered from a human donor with chronic lymphocytic leukemia. CDR3s include the opening cysteine and the closing phenylalanine or tryptophan. Each record gives: V gene, J gene, CDR3 protein.

>TRBV11-2|TRBJ2-1
CASSLAVSGGRSYNEQFF
>TRBV27|TRBJ1-2
CASSVTGGYGYTF
>TRBV4-3|TRBJ2-5
CASSQDALPVAQYF
>TRBV11-2|TRBJ1-2
CASSFSQRGGYTF
>TRBV5-6|TRBJ1-1
CASSLAGGTFTEAFF
>TRBV19|TRBJ2-1
CASQDRASSYNEQFF
>TRBV2|TRBJ2-5
CASSESGVGETQYF
>TRBV9|TRBJ1-3
CASRQGGFGNTIYF
>TRBV7-2|TRBJ1-5
CASSFGGHPNQPQHF
>TRBV6-5|TRBJ2-2
CASSQQGAGELFF
>TRBV19|TRBJ1-6
CASSQNWQANNSPLHF
>TRBV9|TRBJ1-5
CASSVGPRSNQPQHF
>TRBV18|TRBJ1-4
CASSSQGGNEKLFF
>TRBV7-2|TRBJ1-2
CASSLEIFGDNYGYTF
>TRBV27|TRBJ1-4
CPLPEGDEKLFF
>TRBV7-3|TRBJ2-1
CASSSRPSGYNEQFF
>TRBV4-1|TRBJ1-2
CASSQELFYGYTF
>TRBV6-1|TRBJ1-2
CASTEARGSNYGYTF
>TRBV5-8|TRBJ1-5
CASSPGHSSNQPQHF
>TRBV29-1|TRBJ2-3
CSVDRLSGRAPDTQYF
>TRBV19|TRBJ1-1
CASTADRINTEAFF
>TRBV7-2|TRBJ2-2
CASSFKGRETGELFF
>TRBV5-1|TRBJ1-2
CASSGGQTNYGYTF
>TRBV11-2|TRBJ1-4
CASRGQGREKLFF
>TRBV5-1|TRBJ1-5
CASSLALDQPQHF
>TRBV30|TRBJ1-2
CAWSLPAGYGYTF
>TRBV9|TRBJ2-1
CASSPRQGRGEQFF
>TRBV5-1|TRBJ2-3
CASSLGLAGVDTQYF
>TRBV4-2|TRBJ1-1
CASSQGDRATEAFF
>TRBV5-1|TRBJ2-3
CASRKTFPGTDTQYF
>TRBV20-1|TRBJ1-1
CSARPGGEAFF
>TRBV12-5|TRBJ2-3
CASGLGAQGRGTQYF
>TRBV5-1|TRBJ1-2
CASSADPTYGYTF
>TRBV2|TRBJ2-6
CASSETPGGIFAKSGANVLTF
>TRBV11-1|TRBJ2-4
CASGEWGATNIQYF
>TRBV18|TRBJ1-4
CASSRGQGITNEKLFF
>TRBV7-2|TRBJ2-4
CASSPGSQIAKNIQYF
>TRBV27|TRBJ1-1
CASSPSQLVSSWLTEAFF
>TRBV19|TRBJ1-5
CASSHLGGLGQPQHF
>TRBV18|TRBJ2-5
CASSPEVAQETQYF
>TRBV9|TRBJ2-4
CASSPSTGSVQYF
>TRBV21-1|TRBJ1-4
CASSKERDEKLFF
>TRBV28|TRBJ1-1
CATLSGGTEAFF
>TRBV4-2|TRBJ1-1
CASSQIHRGGNTEAFF
>TRBV7-9|TRBJ1-2
CASSLEGGTYGYTF
>TRBV15|TRBJ1-1
CATSRGQRFGAFF
>TRBV5-1|TRBJ2-7
CASSSSGTSGRYEQYF
>TRBV9|TRBJ1-5
CASSVGGSEPQHF
>TRBV5-1|TRBJ1-3
CASSLSAIRSGNTIYF
>TRBV29-1|TRBJ1-4
CSATSGTGGEKLFF
>TRBV5-1|TRBJ1-1
CASSPGQAEGTEAFF
>TRBV4-2|TRBJ1-5
CASSRATNQPQHF
>TRBV7-8|TRBJ2-2
CASKEGLAENTGELFF